The 19 T cell receptor beta chains given below trace back to one sample, sequenced in a study of PD-1 blockade in classical Hodgkin lymphoma. Exposure to brentuximab vedotin varied, and each patient had relapsed following autologous stem cell transplantation. Investigators isolated CD4+ T cells from thawed PBMCs through magnetic negative selection. Using immunoSEQ multiplex PCR, the repertoire was profiled, and TCRdb retains in-frame clones only, with some absent. The table lists some 26,000 clones, 65% to 85% of them singletons. The sample was CD4+ T cells from blood, taken at baseline. The receptors shown here come from a human donor with classical Hodgkin lymphoma.

The V call is TRBV5-4, the J call TRBJ1-1; the D is unclear. This CDR3 is 15 amino acids long. Germline loops: CDR1 SGHNT, CDR2 YYREEE (reference sequence). V shed 0 bases and J shed 1 base, with 10 bases lying between them. CDR3 residues: CASSLEGWRNTEAFF. As DNA, the CDR3 is TGTGCCAGCAGCTTGGAGGGTTGGAGGAACACTGAAGCTTTCTTT.

V is TRBV10-3 and J is TRBJ1-2; D is possibly TRBD1 (6 bases). Trimming took 8 bases from V and 0 from J, leaving 16 bases between them. CDR3 length equals 15 residues. CDR1 and CDR2 (germline): ENHRY, SYGVKD. CDR3 nucleotides: TGTGCCATCTTACGGACAGCCAAGGCTAACTATGGCTACACCTTC. It specifies CAILRTAKANYGYTF.

The rearrangement uses TRBV27 and TRBJ1-6; the D is unclear. The CDR3 sequence is 15 residues long. Germline V gives CDR1 MNHEY, CDR2 SMNVEV (reference sequence). Trimming left V 2 bases short and J 1 base short, with 6 bases between. This CDR3 reads CASSLEASYNSPLHF. For the CDR3, the DNA is TGTGCCAGCAGTTTAGAGGCATCCTATAATTCACCCCTCCACTTT.

In this sample, this clone turned up a few times. V is TRBV29-1 and J is TRBJ1-4, with D maybe TRBD1 (5 bases). Trimming pared 7 bases from V and 2 bases from J, leaving 11 bases between. Germline V gene sequence: CDR1 SQVTM, CDR2 ANQGSEA. The length of the CDR3 is 13 residues. CDR3: CSAVGGTNEKLFF. The CDR3 bases are TGCAGCGCCGTGGGGGGGACTAATGAAAAACTGTTTTTT.

CDR3 amino acids: CASSQDLFTYYGYTF. Here the CDR3 DNA reads TGTGCCAGCAGCCAAGATTTGTTCACCTACTATGGCTACACCTTC. The chain is built from TRBV4-2 and TRBJ1-2; no firm D call. Germline V gene data show CDR1 as LGHNA and CDR2 as YNFKEQ. The CDR3 extends over 15 amino acids. V lost 0 bases and J 3 bases, leaving 11 bases between the germline ends.

This clone occurred once. The V and J genes are TRBV28 and TRBJ1-2; a possible D gene is TRBD1 (5 bases). V dropped 6 bases and J dropped 6 bases, with 17 bases sitting between them. The CDR3 length is 14 residues. Looked up from germline, CDR1 is MDHEN and CDR2 is SYDVKM. The chain's CDR3 is CASRPPDKRNGYTF. CDR3 DNA sequence: TGTGCCAGCAGGCCCCCGGACAAGAGGAATGGCTACACCTTC.

The gene calls are TRBV4-2 and TRBJ1-1; D gene ambiguous. The germline gives CDR1 LGHNA, CDR2 YNFKEQ. The CDR3 consists of 13 residues. The V end was cut by 0 bases, the J end by 1 base, with 3 bases between. CDR3 amino acids: CASSQEENTEAFF. CDR3 DNA sequence: TGTGCCAGCAGCCAAGAAGAGAACACTGAAGCTTTCTTT.

This clone was recorded once. The chain has TRBV5-4 and TRBJ1-2; 10 bases are a match to TRBD1. Trimming removed 4 bases from V and 7 bases from J; junction bases left unmatched: 7. Germline V gene data show CDR1 as SGHNT and CDR2 as YYREEE (reference sequence). The CDR3 extends over 14 amino acids. The CDR3 DNA is TGTGCCAGCAGCCCCGGGACAGGGGATCGTGGCTACACCTTC. Translation: CASSPGTGDRGYTF.

In its sample, this clone was seen a few times. The rearrangement joins TRBV5-1 to TRBJ1-1; 9 nucleotides align to TRBD1. CDR3 length: 14 amino acids. Trimming took 3 bases from V and 4 from J; bases not matched to a gene: 4. The germline V gene encodes CDR1 SGHRS and CDR2 YFSETQ. CDR3 region: CASSSGQGTTEAFF. In nucleotides, the CDR3 is TGCGCCAGCAGCTCGGGACAGGGTACCACTGAAGCTTTCTTT.

The chain uses TRBV7-9 and TRBJ2-2; D may be TRBD2 (5 bases). The germline gives CDR1 SEHNR, CDR2 FQNEAQ (reference sequence). The CDR3 length is 13 residues. Between the trimmed V and J ends, which lost 6 bases and 7 bases, there was a span of 12 bases. CDR3 DNA sequence: TGTGCCAGCAGTAGAGAGGGCCACGGGGAGCTGTTTTTT. This translates into CASSREGHGELFF.

The J gene is TRBJ2-5, the V gene TRBV27, with 8 bases identical to TRBD2. J lost 4 bases, V lost 3 bases, and 4 bases had no gene match. The CDR3 totals 14 residues. Germline CDR1 and CDR2: MNHEY and SMNVEV (reference sequence). CDR3 nucleotides: TGTGCCAGCAGTTTCCGGGGGGGCCGAGAGACCCAGTACTTC. Its protein product is CASSFRGGRETQYF.

The chain couples TRBV6-5 to TRBJ2-3; D perhaps matches TRBD2 (5 bases). CDR3 length: 16 residues. V shed 3 bases and J shed 1 base, with 14 bases lying between them. Germline V gene lookup returns CDR1 MNHEY and CDR2 SVGAGI. The CDR3 loop is CASSYGSALGTDTQYF. DNA for the CDR3: TGTGCCAGCAGTTATGGGTCGGCACTAGGCACAGATACGCAGTATTTT.

V usage is TRBV25-1 and J usage is TRBJ1-2; D is possibly TRBD1 (6 bases). The germline V gene encodes CDR1 MGHDK and CDR2 SYGVNS. The CDR3 runs 13 residues. The V end lost 8 bases, the J end lost 6 bases, and 16 bases lay between the germline ends. DNA of the CDR3: TGTGCCAGCCGAAGAACAGGGTCGGATGGCTACACCTTC. The encoded protein is CASRRTGSDGYTF.

The rearrangement joins TRBV2 to TRBJ2-7; D not resolved. CDR1 and CDR2 (germline): SNHLY, FYNNEI. This CDR3 region has 12 residues. The V end lost 6 bases, the J end lost 0 bases, and 6 bases lay between the germline ends. CDR3 bases: TGTGCCAGCAGCGACGACTCCTACGAGCAGTACTTC. This codes for CASSDDSYEQYF.

J is TRBJ2-7 and V is TRBV5-1, with D perhaps matching TRBD1 (6 bases). Germline assignment: CDR1 SGHRS and CDR2 YFSETQ. The CDR3 consists of 12 residues. Trimming cost V 4 bases and J 3 bases, with 8 bases left between them. For the CDR3, the DNA is TGCGCCAGCAGCAGGGACATCTACGAGCAGTACTTC. Its translation is CASSRDIYEQYF.

A word on this clone: The identical CDR3 is also encoded by other nucleotide sequences in the sample. The V call is TRBV5-1, the J call TRBJ1-2; 7 nucleotides match TRBD1. There are 14 residues in the CDR3. V trimming: 0 bases; J trimming: 7 bases; junction bases outside the gene matches: 6. Germline-derived CDR1 and CDR2 are SGHRS and YFSETQ. This chain's CDR3 is CASSLGQGSGGYTF. CDR3 DNA: TGCGCCAGCAGCTTGGGACAGGGATCGGGTGGCTACACCTTC.

The chain is built from TRBV6-1 and TRBJ2-5, with 7 bases fitting TRBD1. V dropped 6 bases and J dropped 4; count of bases not matched to a gene: 11. The CDR3 is made up of 15 amino acids. In germline, CDR1 is MNHNS, CDR2 SASEGT. CDR3 sequence: CASSPTGASIETQYF. The DNA for the CDR3 is TGTGCCAGCAGCCCTACAGGGGCATCCATAGAGACCCAGTACTTC.

The chain uses TRBV28 and TRBJ1-1, with unresolved D. This CDR3 has 12 amino acids. Germline CDR1 is MDHEN and CDR2 is SYDVKM. V shed 3 bases and J shed 1 base, with 3 bases lying between them. CDR3 DNA sequence: TGTGCCAGCAGTTTCGCGAACACTGAAGCTTTCTTT. This encodes CASSFANTEAFF.

The chain employs TRBV4-2 and TRBJ1-4, with 9 positions matching TRBD1. The germline gives CDR1 LGHNA, CDR2 YNFKEQ. V dropped 3 bases and J dropped 8; count of bases not matched to a gene: 4. The CDR3 consists of 14 residues. CDR3: CASSQGDREEKLFF. Written as DNA, the CDR3 is TGTGCCAGCAGCCAGGGGGACAGGGAAGAAAAACTGTTTTTT.